One and the same sample provided the 21 T cell receptor beta chains below, sequenced in a study of T-cell memory formation after mild COVID-19. TCRdb processed the 5' RACE reads anew with MiXCR; each CDR3 protein has one entry. This sample has about 350,000 distinct CDR3 sequences, with roughly 19% found just once. Sequencing input: PBMCs or a T cell subset sorted from them (not recorded which). These receptors all stem from a man aged 18 to 29 who had mild COVID-19 (a few samples of this study predate the infection). Cell type and time point are not known.

This clonotype has just a few counts. The rearrangement uses TRBV4-1 and TRBJ1-1; no clear D. The CDR3 has 14 amino acids. The germline gives CDR1 MGHRA, CDR2 YSYEKL. V lost 1 base and J 1 base, leaving 7 bases between the germline ends. CDR3 coding DNA: TGCGCCAGCAGCCAAGTTCTCAAGAACACTGAAGCTTTCTTT. It is translated as CASSQVLKNTEAFF.

This clonotype was counted a few times. The rearrangement uses TRBV7-2 and TRBJ1-1; D remains unclear. Between the trimmed V and J ends, which lost 1 base and 4 bases, there was a span of 10 bases. Germline V gene sequence: CDR1 SGHTA, CDR2 FQGNSA. The CDR3 loop spans 14 amino acids. In DNA form, the CDR3 reads TGTGCCAGCAGCTTAGTGGGAAAGGGCACTGAAGCTTTCTTT. This codes for CASSLVGKGTEAFF.

This clonotype was seen a handful of times. This rearrangement joins TRBV2 to TRBJ1-5; possibly TRBD1 for D (5 bases). This CDR3 has 14 residues. The V end lost 6 bases, the J end lost 5 bases, and 14 bases lay between the germline ends. Germline loops: CDR1 SNHLY, CDR2 FYNNEI. The CDR3 DNA reads as TGTGCCAGCAGCTACGACAGACCCCATCAGCCCCAGCATTTT. Amino acids: CASSYDRPHQPQHF.

This clonotype was seen ten or more times. CDR3 amino acids: CASSLTSGGTDTQYF. CDR3 DNA: TGTGCCAGCAGTTTAACTAGCGGGGGCACAGATACGCAGTATTTT. The chain joins TRBV12-3 or TRBV12-4 to TRBJ2-3; 10 bases align to TRBD2. This CDR3 contains 15 residues. V trimming: 2 bases; J trimming: 1 base; junction bases outside the gene matches: 0.

The gene calls are TRBV28 and TRBJ2-3; tentative D call: TRBD1 (6 bases). Germline CDR1 and CDR2: MDHEN and SYDVKM. The CDR3 is 16 residues long. Trimming removed 3 bases at V and 1 base at J, with 14 bases between. CDR3 sequence: CASSLGAFGGTDTQYF. In DNA form, the CDR3 reads TGTGCCAGCAGTTTGGGGGCGTTCGGGGGCACAGATACGCAGTATTTT.

J is TRBJ1-2 and V is TRBV7-2, with D unclear. Germline CDR1 reads SGHTA; CDR2 reads FQGNSA. With 5 bases removed from V and 6 bases from J, the gap between germline ends came to 10 bases. The CDR3 extends over 12 amino acids. The CDR3: CASSREQDGYTF. For the CDR3, the DNA is TGTGCCAGCAGCCGAGAGCAAGATGGCTACACCTTC.

The chain recombines TRBV28 with TRBJ2-7; possibly TRBD1 for D (6 bases). Deletions cut 6 bases from V and 3 bases from J, with 15 bases between. The CDR3 runs 14 residues. Germline values: CDR1 MDHEN, CDR2 SYDVKM. CDR3 sequence: CASSPQGHYYEQYF. The CDR3 DNA sequence: TGTGCCAGCAGCCCCCAGGGGCACTACTACGAGCAGTACTTC.

This clonotype was counted only a few times. The chain carries TRBV6-1 and TRBJ2-2, with D unresolved. From germline, CDR1 is MNHNS and CDR2 SASEGT. V lost 6 bases and J 9 bases, leaving 11 bases between the germline ends. The CDR3 has 12 amino acids. CDR3 amino acids: CASSKPHRELFF. In nucleotides, the CDR3 is TGTGCCAGCAGCAAACCCCACCGGGAGCTGTTTTTT.

The chain uses TRBV28 and TRBJ2-6; maybe TRBD2 (6 bases). CDR1 is MDHEN and CDR2 is SYDVKM in the germline V gene. Trimming removed 5 bases from V and 4 bases from J, with 12 bases in between. This CDR3 has 15 amino acids. The CDR3 nucleotides read TGTGCCAGCAGTGGAGGGGTAACCGGGGCCAACGTCCTGACTTTC. It yields the protein CASSGGVTGANVLTF. The variable domain in full, with the rest retrieved from reference TRBV28 and TRBJ2-6, is DVKVTQSSRYLVKRTGEKVFLECVQDMDHENMFWYRQDPGLGLRLIYFSYDVKMKEKGDIPEGYSVSREKKERFSLILESASTNQTSMYLCASSGGVTGANVLTFGAGSRLTVL.

This clonotype has only a few counts. The chain employs TRBV2 and TRBJ1-2; no clear D gene. V lost 4 bases to trimming and J lost 3 bases, with 6 bases between them. Germline V gives CDR1 SNHLY, CDR2 FYNNEI. CDR3 length: 12 amino acids. The CDR3 bases are TGTGCCAGCAGTGGAAGGGACTATGGCTACACCTTC. Translating gives CASSGRDYGYTF. Using reference TRBV2 and TRBJ1-2 for the parts outside the CDR3, the full variable domain is EPEVTQTPSHQVTQMGQEVILRCVPISNHLYFYWYRQILGQKVEFLVSFYNNEISEKSEIFDDQFSVERPDGSNFTLKIRSTKLEDSAMYFCASSGRDYGYTFGSGTRLTVV.

The chain couples TRBV11-2 to TRBJ1-6; TRBD1 is a possible D gene (5 bases). This CDR3 has 14 residues. The V end lost 0 bases, the J end lost 10 bases, and 10 bases lay between the germline ends. Germline CDR1 reads SGHAT; CDR2 reads FQNNGV. CDR3 coding DNA: TGTGCCAGCAGCTTAGAGGGACTCAAGTCACCCCTCCACTTT. Amino acid sequence: CASSLEGLKSPLHF.

This clonotype was observed many times. The chain recombines TRBV28 with TRBJ1-5; no definite D call. Between the trimmed V and J ends, which lost 8 bases and 0 bases, there was a span of 17 bases. Germline V gives CDR1 MDHEN, CDR2 SYDVKM. The CDR3 consists of 16 residues. This CDR3 reads CASESVSRFSNQPQHF. CDR3 DNA: TGTGCCAGCGAGTCGGTTTCTCGGTTTAGCAATCAGCCCCAGCATTTT.

This rearrangement joins TRBV15 to TRBJ2-3; TRBD2 agrees at 9 bases. V lost 0 bases to trimming and J lost 3 bases; unmatched junction nucleotides: 7. Germline V CDR1 and CDR2: LNHNV, YYDKDF (reference sequence). The CDR3 runs to 17 residues. The CDR3 is CATSRDLGGGATDTQYF. In DNA, the CDR3 is TGTGCCACCAGCAGAGATCTCGGCGGGGGGGCGACAGATACGCAGTATTTT.

This clonotype was counted between two and nine times. CDR3 amino acids: CASSLGAGNHRRYGNTIYF. For the CDR3, the DNA is TGTGCCAGCAGCTTGGGTGCAGGGAATCATCGGCGGTATGGAAACACCATATATTTT. V and J are TRBV5-8 and TRBJ1-3, with D possibly being TRBD1 (5 bases). V lost 0 bases and J lost 3, with 22 bases in between. Germline V gene sequence: CDR1 SGHTS, CDR2 YDEGEE. The CDR3 loop spans 19 amino acids. Looking up the rest from reference TRBV5-8 and TRBJ1-3 gives the full variable domain: EAGVTQSPTHLIKTRGQQATLRCSPISGHTSVYWYQQALGLGLQFLLWYDEGEERNRGNFPPRFSGRQFPNYSSELNVNALELEDSALYLCASSLGAGNHRRYGNTIYFGEGSWLTVV.

This clonotype has at least ten counts. V gene TRBV5-1 combines with J gene TRBJ2-5, with 9 bases identical to TRBD1. CDR1 SGHRS and CDR2 YFSETQ come from the germline V gene. Trimming at V came to 4 bases and at J to 7 bases, leaving 8 bases not matched to a gene. The CDR3 spans 14 residues. This chain's CDR3 is CASSLGTGQGTQYF. The CDR3 bases are TGCGCCAGCAGCCTAGGGACAGGGCAGGGGACCCAGTACTTC.

This chain connects TRBV7-9 to TRBJ2-1; 10 bases map to TRBD1. The V and J ends lost 5 bases and 6 bases, in that order; junction bases with no gene match: 13. This CDR3 is 17 amino acids long. Germline CDR1 SEHNR, CDR2 FQNEAQ (reference sequence). As DNA, the CDR3 is TGTGCCAGCAGCCTACCGACTGACAGGGGGCGCGCCAATGAGCAGTTCTTC. Protein product: CASSLPTDRGRANEQFF. Based on the CDR3 plus reference TRBV7-9 and TRBJ2-1, the full variable domain is DTGVSQNPRHKITKRGQNVTFRCDPISEHNRLYWYRQTLGQGPEFLTYFQNEAQLEKSRLLSDRFSAERPKGSFSTLEIQRTEQGDSAMYLCASSLPTDRGRANEQFFGPGTRLTVL.

This clonotype occurred a few times. CDR3 in amino acids: CASSKLPDCDEQFF. In nucleotides, the CDR3 is TGTGCCAGCAGCAAACTCCCAGACTGTGATGAGCAGTTCTTC. V is TRBV21-1 and J is TRBJ2-1; TRBD2 reflects the table's D call only, with no check against the DNA. TRBV21-1 is deemed a pseudogene. The CDR3 covers 14 residues.

This rearrangement joins TRBV6-6 to TRBJ2-1; TRBD1 aligns across 7 bases. The germline CDR1 and CDR2 sequences are MNHNY and SVGAGI (reference sequence). The CDR3 is 14 amino acids. After removal of 7 bases from V and 4 bases from J, the junction contained 7 bases not matched to a gene. CDR3 sequence: CASTNRDRYNEQFF. CDR3 coding DNA: TGTGCCAGCACCAACCGGGACAGATACAATGAGCAGTTCTTC.

This clonotype was recorded at least ten times. V is TRBV11-2 and J is TRBJ2-5, with a possible D match to TRBD2 (5 bases). Deletions cut 3 bases from V and 2 bases from J, with 7 bases between. CDR1 SGHAT and CDR2 FQNNGV come from the germline V gene. This CDR3 is 13 amino acids long. The CDR3 DNA reads TGTGCCAGCAGCTTGAGGAGGCAAGAGACCCAGTACTTC. Translated, it gives CASSLRRQETQYF.

This chain uses TRBV7-2 with TRBJ2-7, with D perhaps being TRBD1 or TRBD2 (7 bases each). CDR3 length: 12 residues. V lost 7 bases, J lost 6 bases, and 13 bases lay in between. Germline V CDR1 and CDR2: SGHTA, FQGNSA. CDR3 sequence reads: CASTQGGVEQYF. In DNA form, the CDR3 reads TGTGCCAGCACCCAGGGGGGGGTCGAGCAGTACTTC.

J is TRBJ1-1 and V is TRBV6-1; maybe TRBD1 (5 bases). Germline loops: CDR1 MNHNS, CDR2 SASEGT. Trimming stripped 7 bases from V and 5 bases from J, with 14 bases between. This CDR3 has 13 amino acids. The CDR3 region is CASISRGRTEAFF. As DNA, the CDR3 is TGTGCCAGCATCTCGAGGGGTCGGACTGAAGCTTTCTTT.